This T cell receptor beta chain comes out of a study of CD8 T cells in ankylosing spondylitis. Study results and limitations: It appeared that ankylosing spondylitis blood was characterized by a TCR beta motif of several highly homologous variants. Significant enrichment of disease-linked clones was reported in matched ankylosing spondylitis synovial fluid.

TCRdb re-called the 5' RACE reads with MiXCR, one entry per CDR3 protein. The data show hundreds of thousands of distinct CDR3 sequences, with about 10% seen just once and approximately 20% held by the top ten. This clonotype was seen repeatedly, ten times or more. Its specificity is unknown. Specimen: blood, either unsorted or a sorted T cell fraction (not recorded which). The receptor was isolated from a male donor with ankylosing spondylitis or in good health (not recorded which).

DNA of the CDR3: TGTGCCATCAGCGCACGGGGTGAGCGGGCCTACAATGAGCAGTTCTTC. As protein: CAISARGERAYNEQFF. The rearrangement joins TRBV10-3 to TRBJ2-1; TRBD2 is a possible D gene (6 bases). Germline CDR1 ENHRY, CDR2 SYGVKD. V was clipped by 6 bases and J by 2 bases, with 17 bases between them. This CDR3 region has 16 residues.